These T cell receptor beta chains were read from a single sample in a study of control samples from healthy donors and cancer patients. Sequencing used immunoSEQ multiplex PCR; TCRdb keeps in-frame clones, though not all of them. This table holds roughly 38,000 clones, approximately 87% found once. The sequencing sample was made of blood. The receptors come from a man in his sixties in good health. CDR3s include the opening cysteine and the closing phenylalanine or tryptophan. The D gene is left open where the match is weak. Size values are once, few and many counts, or a class for expanded clones, and some rows have none.

j_call: TRBJ1-2; clone_size: -; d_call: -; v_call: TRBV21-1; cdr3_aa: CASSKGVTPQGTNYGYTF; cdr3_nt: TGTGCCAGCAGCAAAGGGGTTACACCCCAGGGGACTAACTATGGCTACACCTTC
j_call: TRBJ1-5; clone_size: -; d_call: -; v_call: TRBV18; cdr3_aa: CASSPQDSNQPQHF; cdr3_nt: TGTGCCAGCTCACCACAGGATAGCAATCAGCCCCAGCATTTT
j_call: TRBJ2-6; clone_size: -; d_call: -; v_call: TRBV28; cdr3_aa: CASSLIGGWGANVLTF; cdr3_nt: TGTGCCAGCAGTTTAATCGGAGGATGGGGGGCCAACGTCCTGACTTTC
j_call: TRBJ1-1; clone_size: -; d_call: TRBD1; v_call: TRBV27; cdr3_aa: CASSLRDRGTEAFF; cdr3_nt: TGTGCCAGCAGTTTACGGGACAGGGGCACTGAAGCTTTCTTT
j_call: TRBJ2-3; clone_size: few; d_call: TRBD1; v_call: TRBV19; cdr3_aa: CASSMPGQGRAQYF; cdr3_nt: TGTGCCAGTAGTATGCCGGGACAGGGTCGCGCGCAGTATTTT
j_call: TRBJ1-2; clone_size: -; d_call: TRBD1; v_call: TRBV5-6; cdr3_aa: CASSLVSGQGTPNSYGYTF; cdr3_nt: TGTGCCAGCAGCTTGGTATCGGGACAGGGGACCCCAAACTCCTATGGCTACACCTTC
j_call: TRBJ2-5; clone_size: -; d_call: -; v_call: TRBV6-6; cdr3_aa: CASNFRQETQYF; cdr3_nt: TGTGCCAGCAATTTCAGGCAAGAGACCCAGTACTTC
j_call: TRBJ2-1; clone_size: -; d_call: TRBD2; v_call: TRBV11-3; cdr3_aa: CASSSSGASSYNEQFF; cdr3_nt: TGTGCCAGCAGCTCTAGCGGGGCTAGCTCCTACAATGAGCAGTTCTTC
j_call: TRBJ1-3; clone_size: once; d_call: -; v_call: TRBV5-5; cdr3_aa: CASATTLSGNTIYF; cdr3_nt: TGTGCCAGCGCCACCACCTTAAGTGGAAACACCATATATTTT
j_call: TRBJ1-5; clone_size: few; d_call: -; v_call: TRBV10-1; cdr3_aa: CASQRTAYSNQPQHF; cdr3_nt: TGCGCCAGCCAGAGGACAGCTTATAGCAATCAGCCCCAGCATTTT
j_call: TRBJ2-4; clone_size: -; d_call: -; v_call: TRBV24-1; cdr3_aa: CATSDFQNIQYF; cdr3_nt: TGTGCCACCAGTGATTTCCAAAACATTCAGTACTTC
j_call: TRBJ2-3; clone_size: -; d_call: TRBD2; v_call: TRBV4-3; cdr3_aa: CASSQDRVAGGVTQYF; cdr3_nt: TGCGCCAGCAGCCAAGATCGAGTAGCGGGGGGGGTTACGCAGTATTTT
j_call: TRBJ1-1; clone_size: -; d_call: -; v_call: TRBV6-2/TRBV6-3; cdr3_aa: CASSSWGGTEAFF; cdr3_nt: TGTGCCAGCAGTTCGTGGGGGGGCACTGAAGCTTTCTTT
j_call: TRBJ1-3; clone_size: -; d_call: -; v_call: TRBV28; cdr3_aa: CASSPHLGNGPGNTIYF; cdr3_nt: TGTGCCAGCAGCCCCCATCTAGGGAATGGGCCTGGAAACACCATATATTTT
j_call: TRBJ2-1; clone_size: -; d_call: TRBD1; v_call: TRBV6-5; cdr3_aa: CASRSTGVNEQFF; cdr3_nt: TGTGCCAGCAGATCAACAGGGGTCAATGAGCAGTTCTTC
j_call: TRBJ1-1; clone_size: -; d_call: -; v_call: TRBV27; cdr3_aa: CASSLVRTPLYTEAFF; cdr3_nt: TGTGCCAGCAGTTTGGTCAGGACGCCCCTGTACACTGAAGCTTTCTTT
j_call: TRBJ1-6; clone_size: -; d_call: -; v_call: TRBV6-6; cdr3_aa: CASSLRVANNSPLHF; cdr3_nt: TGTGCCAGCAGTTTGAGGGTCGCGAATAATTCACCCCTCCACTTT
j_call: TRBJ1-4; clone_size: once; d_call: -; v_call: TRBV30; cdr3_aa: CAWSVGIATNEKLFF; cdr3_nt: TGTGCCTGGAGTGTGGGGATTGCAACTAATGAAAAACTGTTTTTT
j_call: TRBJ2-2; clone_size: -; d_call: -; v_call: TRBV14; cdr3_aa: CASSQMNTGELFF; cdr3_nt: TGTGCCAGCAGTCAGATGAACACCGGGGAGCTGTTTTTT
j_call: TRBJ1-5; clone_size: -; d_call: -; v_call: TRBV27; cdr3_aa: CASSGQGDQPQHF; cdr3_nt: TGTGCCAGCAGCGGACAAGGGGATCAGCCCCAGCATTTT
j_call: TRBJ2-1; clone_size: -; d_call: -; v_call: TRBV7-2; cdr3_aa: CASSPRRVSEQFF; cdr3_nt: TGTGCCAGCAGCCCACGTAGAGTGAGCGAGCAGTTCTTC
j_call: TRBJ2-1; clone_size: -; d_call: TRBD2; v_call: TRBV5-1; cdr3_aa: CASSLPSGSTANEQFF; cdr3_nt: TGCGCCAGCAGCTTGCCTAGCGGGAGTACAGCGAATGAGCAGTTCTTC
j_call: TRBJ2-7; clone_size: -; d_call: -; v_call: TRBV12-5; cdr3_aa: CASGRLPRQGSHEQYF; cdr3_nt: TGTGCTAGTGGCCGCCTCCCACGGCAGGGGAGCCACGAGCAGTACTTC
j_call: TRBJ1-2; clone_size: few; d_call: TRBD1; v_call: TRBV27; cdr3_aa: CASRPQGAYGYTF; cdr3_nt: TGTGCCAGCAGACCACAGGGGGCCTATGGCTACACCTTC
j_call: TRBJ2-3; clone_size: -; d_call: TRBD2; v_call: TRBV7-9; cdr3_aa: CASSQGTSGNTDTQYF; cdr3_nt: TGTGCCAGCAGCCAAGGGACTAGCGGGAATACAGATACGCAGTATTTT
j_call: TRBJ1-5; clone_size: once; d_call: -; v_call: TRBV6-4; cdr3_aa: CASSDSLTMGGEGRYSNQPQHF; cdr3_nt: TGTGCCAGCAGTGACTCTTTAACGATGGGGGGAGAGGGAAGATATAGCAATCAGCCCCAGCATTTT